Following are 22 T cell receptor beta chains from one sample sequenced in a study of T cell changes during pregnancy in multiple sclerosis. Sequencing used immunoSEQ multiplex PCR; TCRdb keeps in-frame clones, though not all of them. The sample carries about 38,000 clones, nearly 90% recorded once. The material sequenced was CD4+ T cells from peripheral blood mononuclear cells, taken in the second trimester of pregnancy. These receptors were taken from a female donor with multiple sclerosis, enrolled in a pregnancy study.

The J gene is TRBJ2-1, the V gene TRBV5-6; 8 bases match TRBD1. With V trimmed by 2 bases and J by 5 bases, 6 bases remained unmatched. The CDR3 is 15 amino acids. CDR1 is SGHDT, CDR2 YYEEEE, per germline. The DNA of the CDR3 is TGTGCCAGCAGCTTAACAGGGGGTGAGAACAATGAGCAGTTCTTC. It is translated as CASSLTGGENNEQFF. The full variable domain, in which reference TRBV5-6 and TRBJ2-1 provide the parts outside the CDR3, is DAGVTQSPTHLIKTRGQQVTLRCSPKSGHDTVSWYQQALGQGPQFIFQYYEEEERQRGNFPDRFSGHQFPNYSSELNVNALLLGDSALYLCASSLTGGENNEQFFGPGTRLTVL.

The V and J genes are TRBV7-9 and TRBJ1-1, with a possible D match to TRBD1 (6 bases). The CDR3 is 14 residues long. V gave up 5 bases and J gave up 4 bases, with 14 bases separating them. Germline CDR1 and CDR2: SEHNR and FQNEAQ (reference sequence). CDR3 coding DNA: TGTGCCAGCAGCGCACAGGGTTTTGGCACTGAAGCTTTCTTT. The encoded protein is CASSAQGFGTEAFF.

The J gene is TRBJ2-1, the V gene TRBV9; 7 nucleotides line up with TRBD2. The CDR3 runs to 16 residues. Germline-derived CDR1 and CDR2 are SGDLS and YYNGEE. V trimming: 3 bases; J trimming: 5 bases; junction bases outside the gene matches: 11. In nucleotides, the CDR3 is TGTGCCAGCAGCGCCCGACTAGCACCCCTAGACAATGAGCAGTTCTTC. Protein: CASSARLAPLDNEQFF.

The J gene is TRBJ2-7, the V gene TRBV7-9; D perhaps matches TRBD2 (6 bases). Germline CDR1 reads SEHNR; CDR2 reads FQNEAQ (reference sequence). Deletions cut 3 bases from V and 5 bases from J, with 8 bases between. This CDR3 has 12 residues. This CDR3 reads CASSFGGHEQYF. The CDR3 nucleotides read TGTGCCAGCAGCTTCGGGGGTCACGAGCAGTACTTC.

This chain joins TRBV5-6 and TRBJ1-2; TRBD1 agrees at 7 bases. Germline CDR1 SGHDT, CDR2 YYEEEE. The CDR3 contains 13 residues. Unmatched junction bases numbered 11, after V lost 8 bases and J lost 7 bases. The CDR3 loop is CASSGEYRGGYTF. In nucleotides, the CDR3 is TGTGCCAGTAGCGGGGAATACAGGGGTGGCTACACCTTC. The full variable domain, with the rest looked up from reference TRBV5-6 and TRBJ1-2, is DAGVTQSPTHLIKTRGQQVTLRCSPKSGHDTVSWYQQALGQGPQFIFQYYEEEERQRGNFPDRFSGHQFPNYSSELNVNALLLGDSALYLCASSGEYRGGYTFGSGTRLTVV.

As regards this clone: The same CDR3 can be traced to other DNA sequences in this sample. The chain recombines TRBV7-2 with TRBJ2-7, with no clear D. Germline V CDR1 and CDR2: SGHTA, FQGNSA. CDR3 size: 14 residues. The V end was cut by 1 base, the J end by 0 bases, with 7 bases between. DNA for the CDR3: TGTGCCAGCAGCTTAGGGCTAGGCTCCTACGAGCAGTACTTC. Translation: CASSLGLGSYEQYF.

This chain joins TRBV4-1 and TRBJ2-7; a weak D match, TRBD1 (6 bases). CDR3 size: 13 residues. In germline, CDR1 is MGHRA, CDR2 YSYEKL. Trimming left V 0 bases short and J 4 bases short, with 7 bases between. Here the CDR3 reads CASSQEGGYEQYF. CDR3 nucleotide sequence: TGCGCCAGCAGCCAAGAAGGGGGTTACGAGCAGTACTTC.

The sample holds one count of this clone. The chain links TRBV10-3 to TRBJ2-1, with 8 bases aligning to TRBD1. Germline assignment: CDR1 ENHRY and CDR2 SYGVKD. J was trimmed by 6 bases and V by 8 bases; bases with no gene match: 0. This CDR3 contains 11 residues. DNA of the CDR3: TGTGCCATCGGACAGGGCAATGAGCAGTTCTTC. The encoded protein is CAIGQGNEQFF.

J is TRBJ2-1 and V is TRBV7-2; 10 nucleotides match TRBD2. Trimming took 8 bases from V and 4 from J; bases not matched to a gene: 8. The germline CDR1 and CDR2 sequences are SGHTA and FQGNSA. This CDR3 has 15 amino acids. CDR3 in DNA: TGTGCCAGCTGTCCGAGCGGGAGGGCGTACAATGAGCAGTTCTTC. Its protein is CASCPSGRAYNEQFF.

The chain carries TRBV9 and TRBJ1-4; TRBD1 aligns across 7 bases. The CDR3 has 15 residues. Trimming at V came to 3 bases and at J to 7 bases, leaving 9 bases not matched to a gene. In germline, CDR1 is SGDLS, CDR2 YYNGEE. CDR3 in amino acids: CASSASGTEGEKLFF. For the CDR3, the DNA is TGTGCCAGCAGCGCCTCCGGGACAGAAGGTGAAAAACTGTTTTTT.

The V and J genes are TRBV15 and TRBJ1-2, with 9 nucleotides matching TRBD1. The germline gives CDR1 LNHNV, CDR2 YYDKDF (reference sequence). The junction had 18 bases not matched to a gene; V was cut back by 5 bases and J by 8 bases. The CDR3 extends over 17 amino acids. The CDR3 sequence: CATSFDPRTGDIRGYTF. The CDR3 DNA reads as TGTGCCACCAGCTTTGATCCGAGGACAGGGGACATTAGGGGCTACACCTTC.

V usage is TRBV9 and J usage is TRBJ1-3; TRBD1 matches at 7 bases. CDR1 is SGDLS and CDR2 is YYNGEE in the germline V gene. The CDR3 totals 16 residues. V lost 0 bases, J lost 9 bases, and 12 bases stayed unmatched. CDR3 in DNA: TGTGCCAGCAGCGTAGAGGGGACAGCCGCTTTGAGCACCATATATTTT. It yields the protein CASSVEGTAALSTIYF.

The chain joins TRBV4-3 to TRBJ2-2; 8 bases align to TRBD2. Per the germline V gene, CDR1 is LGHNA and CDR2 is YSLEER. V gave up 8 bases and J gave up 0 bases; unmatched junction bases: 14. The length of the CDR3 is 18 residues. The CDR3 spells CASAGKASGHANTGELFF. CDR3 bases: TGCGCCAGCGCCGGGAAGGCTAGCGGGCACGCGAACACCGGGGAGCTGTTTTTT.

This clone was detected once. The chain combines TRBV28 with TRBJ1-5; D possibly corresponds to TRBD1 (6 bases). Per the germline V gene, CDR1 is MDHEN and CDR2 is SYDVKM. The CDR3 runs 12 residues. V lost 3 bases, J lost 7 bases, and 7 bases lay in between. CDR3: CASSLQGQPQHF. CDR3 bases: TGTGCCAGCAGTTTGCAGGGGCAGCCCCAGCATTTT.

This CDR3 is CASSLGAAPRSYEQYF. The CDR3 bases are TGTGCCAGCAGTTTGGGGGCAGCACCCCGCTCCTACGAGCAGTACTTC. This chain links TRBV28 with TRBJ2-7; D might be TRBD1 (6 bases). Trimming removed 3 bases at V and 0 bases at J, with 15 bases between. The CDR3 contains 16 residues. Per germline, CDR1 MDHEN and CDR2 SYDVKM.

The chain has TRBV18 and TRBJ2-2; D unresolved. Trimming stripped 1 base from V and 7 bases from J, with 10 bases between. Germline CDR1 KGHSH, CDR2 LQKENI. The CDR3 sequence is 14 residues long. DNA of the CDR3: TGTGCCAGCTCACCACTGGTCACCAGCGGGGAGCTGTTTTTT. Protein sequence: CASSPLVTSGELFF.

This clone appeared a few times. The chain links TRBV4-1 to TRBJ1-2; the match to TRBD1 covers 7 bases. Trimming cost V 0 bases and J 4 bases; bases outside gene matches: 8. CDR3 size: 16 residues. Germline V gene sequence: CDR1 MGHRA, CDR2 YSYEKL. CDR3 sequence (DNA): TGCGCCAGCAGCCAAGATCTGCGGCAGGGGGTCTATGGCTACACCTTC. Residues: CASSQDLRQGVYGYTF.

J is TRBJ1-2 and V is TRBV18; the D is unclear. The V gene's germline CDR1 is KGHSH and CDR2 LQKENI. V was clipped by 2 bases and J by 4 bases, with 5 bases between them. This CDR3 has 12 amino acids. The DNA for the CDR3 is TGTGCCAGCTCACCAGGGCGCTATGGCTACACCTTC. Protein sequence: CASSPGRYGYTF. Supplemented by reference TRBV18 and TRBJ1-2, the full variable domain reads NAGVMQNPRHLVRRRGQEARLRCSPMKGHSHVYWYRQLPEEGLKFMVYLQKENIIDESGMPKERFSAEFPKEGPSILRIQQVVRGDSAAYFCASSPGRYGYTFGSGTRLTVV.

This chain uses TRBV5-8 with TRBJ1-1; 10 bases align to TRBD1. This CDR3 has 15 amino acids. The germline CDR1 and CDR2 sequences are SGHTS and YDEGEE. V lost 4 bases and J lost 4; bases outside the gene matches: 7. The CDR3 region is CASSGGQGVGTEAFF. As DNA, the CDR3 is TGTGCCAGCAGCGGAGGACAGGGGGTCGGCACTGAAGCTTTCTTT.

The genes are TRBV27 and TRBJ1-4; TRBD1 might be the D (5 bases). Trimming cost V 5 bases and J 2 bases, with 21 bases left between them. Germline V gene lookup returns CDR1 MNHEY and CDR2 SMNVEV (reference sequence). The CDR3 loop spans 18 amino acids. The CDR3 spells CASSLLFRGAGTNEKLFF. The CDR3 DNA sequence: TGTGCCAGCAGTCTCCTTTTCCGAGGGGCGGGGACTAATGAAAAACTGTTTTTT.

This clone was counted a few times. The chain employs TRBV6-5 and TRBJ1-1; 8 bases line up with TRBD1. The CDR3 is 13 amino acids. CDR1 and CDR2 from the germline V gene are MNHEY and SVGAGI. J was trimmed by 0 bases and V by 8 bases; bases with no gene match: 2. For the CDR3, the DNA is TGTGCCAGCGGGGACAGGTTGAACACTGAAGCTTTCTTT. It yields the protein CASGDRLNTEAFF.

J is TRBJ1-1 and V is TRBV14; 8 positions agree with TRBD1. CDR1 and CDR2 (germline): SGHDN, FVKESK. Trimming took 3 bases from V and 2 from J; bases not matched to a gene: 5. The CDR3 loop spans 15 amino acids. The CDR3 reads CASSQRTGYNTEAFF. The CDR3 DNA sequence: TGTGCCAGCAGCCAGAGGACAGGGTATAACACTGAAGCTTTCTTT.